These 30 T cell receptor beta chains came from one sample sequenced in a study of T-cell reconstitution after alpha-beta-depleted transplantation in children. Unique molecular identifiers tagged the TCRbeta library. Via MiXCR, TCRdb re-called the PCR reads, giving one row per CDR3 protein. The sample has about 540,000 distinct CDR3 sequences, roughly 30% seen once. The starting material was PBMCs, obtained before TCRalphabeta/CD19-depleted stem cell transplant. Receptors were obtained from a boy in the first two years of life with Wiskott-Aldrich syndrome, due to receive a stem cell transplant.

This chain uses TRBV27 with TRBJ2-1; TRBD2 aligns across 16 bases. V lost 6 bases to trimming and J lost 10 bases; unmatched junction nucleotides: 9. Germline CDR1 and CDR2: MNHEY and SMNVEV (reference sequence). CDR3 size: 16 residues. CDR3 amino acids: CASSPGTSGRAEEQFF. As DNA, the CDR3 is TGTGCCAGCAGCCCCGGGACTAGCGGGAGGGCGGAAGAGCAGTTCTTC.

The chain uses TRBV5-1 and TRBJ2-2; the match to TRBD2 covers 7 bases. Germline CDR1 reads SGHRS; CDR2 reads YFSETQ. The CDR3 contains 14 residues. The J segment lost 2 bases and the V segment lost 7 bases, leaving 5 bases of the junction unmatched. The CDR3 DNA reads TGCGCCAGCCAAGCAGCGGGAAACACCGGGGAGCTGTTTTTT. Translation: CASQAAGNTGELFF.

Here the CDR3 reads CASSQTTGRETQYF. The CDR3 DNA is TGTGCCAGCAGCCAAACCACAGGGCGGGAGACCCAGTACTTC. The chain links TRBV3-1 to TRBJ2-5; D possibly corresponds to TRBD1 (6 bases). This CDR3 has 14 amino acids. Per the germline V gene, CDR1 is LGHDT and CDR2 is YNNKEL (reference sequence). The germline V and J ends were trimmed by 2 bases and 5 bases, with 12 bases remaining between them.

This clonotype was seen a handful of times. The chain links TRBV4-1 to TRBJ2-1; D is possibly TRBD2 (5 bases). This CDR3 comprises 16 residues. V was clipped by 0 bases and J by 0 bases, with 9 bases between them. Looked up from germline, CDR1 is MGHRA and CDR2 is YSYEKL. The CDR3 coding sequence is TGCGCCAGCAGCCAAGAGTTAGGGAGCTCCTACAATGAGCAGTTCTTC. Its protein is CASSQELGSSYNEQFF.

The chain's CDR3 is CATSRERQRLVSYNEQFF. In DNA, the CDR3 is TGTGCCACCAGCAGAGAACGTCAGAGACTAGTCTCCTACAATGAGCAGTTCTTC. V is TRBV15 and J is TRBJ2-1, with TRBD2 as a possible D gene (6 bases). Germline lookup yields CDR1 LNHNV and CDR2 YYDKDF (reference sequence). V was pared by 0 bases and J by 0 bases, with 15 bases between. This CDR3 comprises 18 residues.

This clonotype was found a few times. The chain is built from TRBV5-6 and TRBJ1-1; D call uncertain. This CDR3 is 16 amino acids long. V gave up 2 bases and J gave up 0 bases, with 14 bases separating them. Germline-derived CDR1 and CDR2 are SGHDT and YYEEEE. The CDR3 loop reads CASSLDSGVMNTEAFF. CDR3 coding DNA: TGTGCCAGCAGCTTAGATTCAGGAGTCATGAACACTGAAGCTTTCTTT.

This chain uses TRBV7-2 with TRBJ2-5; 8 nucleotides line up with TRBD1. Germline V gives CDR1 SGHTA, CDR2 FQGNSA. The length of the CDR3 is 15 residues. With 5 bases clipped from V and 7 bases from J, the junction kept 12 bases outside the gene matches. CDR3 coding DNA: TGTGCCAGCAGCCAGGCAGGGGGCGCGTTTAGGACCCAGTACTTC. Translation gives CASSQAGGAFRTQYF.

Points on this clonotype: The junction does not match germline at one end; this may be a read error. The V gene is TRBV7-9, the J gene TRBJ1-6; D ambiguous. CDR3 length: 13 amino acids. The germline V gene has CDR1 SEHNR and CDR2 FQNEAQ (reference sequence). CDR3 protein: CASSSGYNSPLHF. The CDR3 DNA is TGTGCCAGCAGCTCGGGATATAATTCCCCCCTCCACTTT.

This clonotype was detected a few times. The chain carries TRBV5-1 and TRBJ2-5; D is possibly TRBD1 or TRBD2 (5 bases each). The CDR3 runs to 15 residues. Germline CDR1 SGHRS, CDR2 YFSETQ. Between the trimmed V and J ends, which lost 5 bases and 5 bases, there was a span of 19 bases. The CDR3 reads CASRRLSEWGETQYF. DNA for the CDR3: TGCGCCAGCAGGAGGCTCTCAGAGTGGGGGGAGACCCAGTACTTC. The variable domain in full, with the rest retrieved from reference TRBV5-1 and TRBJ2-5, is KAGVTQTPRYLIKTRGQQVTLSCSPISGHRSVSWYQQTPGQGLQFLFEYFSETQRNKGNFPGRFSGRQFSNSRSEMNVSTLELGDSALYLCASRRLSEWGETQYFGPGTRLLVL.

V usage is TRBV20-1 and J usage is TRBJ2-2; D unclear. The V gene's germline CDR1 is DFQATT and CDR2 SNEGSKA (reference sequence). The V and J ends lost 5 bases and 2 bases respectively, with 12 bases between them. This CDR3 spans 14 amino acids. The CDR3 DNA reads as TGCAGTGCTGAGGACCACCCCAACACCGGGGAGCTGTTTTTT. It specifies CSAEDHPNTGELFF.

This clonotype was counted a few times. V usage is TRBV10-3 and J usage is TRBJ1-5; tentatively, D is TRBD1 (5 bases). Germline V lookup: CDR1 ENHRY, CDR2 SYGVKD. This CDR3 spans 16 amino acids. V lost 0 bases and J lost 2, with 11 bases in between. The CDR3 nucleotides read TGTGCCATCAGTGAGTCTGGGGCTGCGGGCAATCAGCCCCAGCATTTT. Its protein is CAISESGAAGNQPQHF.

The chain has TRBV12-3 or TRBV12-4 and TRBJ2-3; D is possibly TRBD1 (6 bases). V lost 3 bases, J lost 1 base, and 14 bases lay in between. CDR3 length equals 16 residues. The DNA for the CDR3 is TGTGCCAGCAGTTTGGGGGCCCAGCGGCGCACAGATACGCAGTATTTT. Translating gives CASSLGAQRRTDTQYF.

The V call is TRBV28, the J call TRBJ1-2, with TRBD1 matching over 7 bases. CDR3 length equals 14 residues. Germline CDR1 MDHEN, CDR2 SYDVKM. With V trimmed by 7 bases and J by 3 bases, 8 bases remained unmatched. DNA of the CDR3: TGTGCCAGCACGCTTGGACAGGCTTACTATGGCTACACCTTC. Amino acids: CASTLGQAYYGYTF.

This chain uses TRBV5-6 with TRBJ2-1; perhaps TRBD2 as D (5 bases). CDR3 length equals 15 residues. With 7 bases removed from V and 8 bases from J, the gap between germline ends came to 22 bases. Germline V gene data show CDR1 as SGHDT and CDR2 as YYEEEE. The CDR3 nucleotides are TGTGCCAGCGCCACCCGGGGTGGTGTGGTCCATGAGCAGTTCTTC. Translation: CASATRGGVVHEQFF.

The V call is TRBV11-2, the J call TRBJ2-4; tentatively, D is TRBD1 (5 bases). Trimming pared 0 bases from V and 7 bases from J, leaving 13 bases between. There are 15 residues in the CDR3. Germline-derived CDR1 and CDR2 are SGHAT and FQNNGV. CDR3 in DNA: TGTGCCAGCAGCTTAGATCAGGGATTTAGGAACATTCAGTACTTC. Its translation: CASSLDQGFRNIQYF.

The chain employs TRBV19 and TRBJ2-1, with a tentative D call TRBD2 (5 bases). The CDR3 length is 15 residues. The germline CDR1 and CDR2 sequences are LNHDA and SQIVND (reference sequence). V lost 5 bases to trimming and J lost 8 bases, with 19 bases between them. CDR3 nucleotides: TGTGCCAGTAGTGTCCGGGAAACCCTGAGCGATGAGCAGTTCTTC. Its protein product is CASSVRETLSDEQFF.

A few counts support this clonotype. The V and J genes are TRBV28 and TRBJ2-1, with 11 bases matching TRBD1. The CDR3 loop spans 15 amino acids. With 6 bases clipped from V and 5 bases from J, the junction kept 6 bases outside the gene matches. In germline, CDR1 is MDHEN, CDR2 SYDVKM. CDR3 nucleotide sequence: TGTGCCAGCAGACCCGGACAGGGGGCTAACAATGAGCAGTTCTTC. This codes for CASRPGQGANNEQFF.

CDR3 sequence reads: CASSLAAGQGNTEAFF. CDR3 coding DNA: TGTGCCAGCAGCTTGGCCGCGGGACAGGGGAACACTGAAGCTTTCTTT. V and J are TRBV5-5 and TRBJ1-1, with TRBD1 identical over 9 bases. V was clipped by 0 bases and J by 1 base; unmatched bases: 4. The CDR3 covers 16 residues. CDR1 and CDR2 (germline): SGHKS, YYEKEE (reference sequence).

The chain couples TRBV20-1 to TRBJ1-3; D is unclear. The germline CDR1 and CDR2 sequences are DFQATT and SNEGSKA (reference sequence). Trimming stripped 1 base from V and 4 bases from J, with 11 bases between. The CDR3 covers 14 residues. DNA for the CDR3: TGCAGTGCTAGAGCCCCAATTTCCGGAAACACCATATATTTT. Translation: CSARAPISGNTIYF.

The chain uses TRBV5-1 and TRBJ2-2; 8 nucleotides match TRBD2. V gave up 4 bases and J gave up 5 bases; unmatched junction bases: 13. This CDR3 has 17 residues. The V gene's germline CDR1 is SGHRS and CDR2 YFSETQ. CDR3: CASSRHSQTSGTGELFF. CDR3 bases: TGCGCCAGCAGCCGACACTCGCAAACTAGCGGTACCGGGGAGCTGTTTTTT.

This clonotype has a handful of counts. This CDR3 is CASSRDGPAGGYTF. DNA for the CDR3: TGTGCCAGCAGCCGAGACGGTCCGGCCGGTGGCTACACCTTC. The chain joins TRBV5-5 to TRBJ1-2; D not resolved. CDR3 length: 14 residues. The germline V gene has CDR1 SGHKS and CDR2 YYEKEE (reference sequence). Trimming pared 4 bases from V and 7 bases from J, leaving 17 bases between. The full variable domain, in which reference TRBV5-5 and TRBJ1-2 provide the parts outside the CDR3, is DAGVTQSPTHLIKTRGQQVTLRCSPISGHKSVSWYQQVLGQGPQFIFQYYEKEERGRGNFPDRFSARQFPNYSSELNVNALLLGDSALYLCASSRDGPAGGYTFGSGTRLTVV.

This clonotype was counted a few times. The V gene is TRBV28, the J gene TRBJ2-5; 12 nucleotides match TRBD2. The V segment lost 6 bases and the J segment 5 bases; nucleotides outside the gene matches: 7. Germline V gene data show CDR1 as MDHEN and CDR2 as SYDVKM. The CDR3 runs 15 residues. CDR3 sequence: CASSLAGGPWETQYF. The DNA of the CDR3 is TGTGCCAGCAGCCTAGCGGGAGGGCCGTGGGAGACCCAGTACTTC.

This clonotype was counted many times. The rearrangement uses TRBV28 and TRBJ2-7; D is unclear. This CDR3 has 14 residues. Looked up from germline, CDR1 is MDHEN and CDR2 is SYDVKM. Deletions cut 6 bases from V and 3 bases from J, with 15 bases between. The CDR3 sequence: CASSLDQSLYEQYF. Here the CDR3 DNA reads TGTGCCAGCAGCCTCGACCAGTCCCTCTACGAGCAGTACTTC.

The chain has TRBV5-1 and TRBJ1-2, with unresolved D. The CDR3 is 15 amino acids. In germline, CDR1 is SGHRS, CDR2 YFSETQ. V dropped 0 bases and J dropped 0 bases, with 9 bases sitting between them. CDR3 amino acids: CASSLGVRSNYGYTF. Written as DNA, the CDR3 is TGCGCCAGCAGCTTGGGTGTGCGGTCTAACTATGGCTACACCTTC.

This clonotype was observed a handful of times. The chain joins TRBV7-9 to TRBJ1-1, with TRBD1 matching 8 bases. The trim removed 4 bases at V and 1 base at J, leaving 5 bases unmatched. Germline V gene data show CDR1 as SEHNR and CDR2 as FQNEAQ (reference sequence). This CDR3 is built from 15 residues. CDR3 loop: CASSSSDRGNTEAFF. The CDR3 bases are TGTGCCAGCAGCTCCTCCGACAGGGGGAACACTGAAGCTTTCTTT.

This chain links TRBV5-1 with TRBJ2-3; D might be TRBD1 (6 bases). V lost 0 bases to trimming and J lost 5 bases, with 10 bases between them. The length of the CDR3 is 14 residues. Looked up from germline, CDR1 is SGHRS and CDR2 is YFSETQ. CDR3 in amino acids: CASSLGAGEDTQYF. CDR3 in DNA: TGCGCCAGCAGCTTGGGTGCAGGGGAAGATACGCAGTATTTT.

This rearrangement joins TRBV27 to TRBJ2-7; D gene unclear. The CDR3 has 14 amino acids. With 5 bases removed from V and 2 bases from J, the gap between germline ends came to 13 bases. Germline V lookup: CDR1 MNHEY, CDR2 SMNVEV (reference sequence). CDR3 region: CASSPHIGPYEQYF. The DNA of the CDR3 is TGTGCCAGCAGTCCCCACATCGGACCCTACGAGCAGTACTTC.

The genes are TRBV15 and TRBJ1-2, with D maybe TRBD1 (5 bases). This CDR3 spans 16 amino acids. Looked up from germline, CDR1 is LNHNV and CDR2 is YYDKDF (reference sequence). The V end was cut by 4 bases, the J end by 5 bases, with 20 bases between. The CDR3 region has the DNA TGTGCCACCAGCACAGGCCGGGGGACTACACGGTATGGCTACACCTTC. It yields the protein CATSTGRGTTRYGYTF.

This rearrangement joins TRBV20-1 to TRBJ1-6; tentative D call: TRBD1 (6 bases). Trimming stripped 5 bases from V and 9 bases from J, with 14 bases between. Per germline, CDR1 DFQATT and CDR2 SNEGSKA (reference sequence). This CDR3 contains 13 residues. CDR3 in DNA: TGCAGTGCTCGGAAACAGGGCGGTTCACCCCTCCACTTT. This translates into CSARKQGGSPLHF.

This sequence joins TRBV29-1 and TRBJ1-5; D uncertain. Trimming pared 1 base from V and 6 bases from J, leaving 10 bases between. The germline gives CDR1 SQVTM, CDR2 ANQGSEA. The CDR3 runs to 13 residues. In DNA form, the CDR3 reads TGCAGCGTTGAAGGACGCATCGGTCAGCCCCAGCATTTT. Its protein product is CSVEGRIGQPQHF.